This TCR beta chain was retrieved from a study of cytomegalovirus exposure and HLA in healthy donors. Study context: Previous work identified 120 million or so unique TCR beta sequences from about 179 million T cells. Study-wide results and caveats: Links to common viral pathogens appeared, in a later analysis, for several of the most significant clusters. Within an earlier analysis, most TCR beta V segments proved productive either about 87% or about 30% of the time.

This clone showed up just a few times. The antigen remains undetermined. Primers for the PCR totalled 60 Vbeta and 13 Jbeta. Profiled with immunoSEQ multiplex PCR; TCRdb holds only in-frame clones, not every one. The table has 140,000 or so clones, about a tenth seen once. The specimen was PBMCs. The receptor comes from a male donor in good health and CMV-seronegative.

The CDR3 DNA reads TGCGCCAGCAGTGAGTCCGACCCAAGACAGGATTATGGCTACACCTTC. Translated: CASSESDPRQDYGYTF. This rearrangement joins TRBV10-2 to TRBJ1-2; the D gene is possibly TRBD1 (6 bases). The germline V gene encodes CDR1 WSHSY and CDR2 SAAADI. This CDR3 spans 16 amino acids. Trimming removed 0 bases from V and 5 bases from J, with 16 bases in between.